This passage covers 2 T cell receptor beta chains from one sample sequenced in a study of response to subunit inactivated influenza vaccine (dated by TCRdb to the late 2010s). The library was produced with RT-PCR. Reads for this sample came from an Illumina HiSeq 2500. TCRdb reprocessed the public reads (quality trimming at Q25 with fastp, clone calling with MiXCR) and kept in-frame beta chains. Each entry merges the rows of one CDR3 protein and shows their most common DNA and genes. The sample records 500,000 to 700,000 distinct CDR3 sequences, approximately 20% of which are singletons. The ten biggest clones cover approximately 3% of the sample. The same sample was also studied in work on T cells expressing NK-cell markers. The other study reports the following: The TCR beta cDNA libraries were made using 5'RACE template switching, a step that added both a universal primer site and unique molecular identifiers.

The input for sequencing was CD4+ T cells sorted from PBMCs, taken 12 days after vaccination. These receptors all stem from a man aged 50-60 years who received an inactivated influenza vaccine. Donor details come from another sample of the same person, matched by shared clones.

This clonotype was picked up a small number of times. The V and J genes are TRBV11-2 and TRBJ1-2; 11 bases match TRBD1. The J segment lost 3 bases and the V segment lost 5 bases, leaving 5 bases of the junction unmatched. The CDR3 has 15 amino acids. Per germline, CDR1 SGHAT and CDR2 FQNNGV. The CDR3 here is CASSTGTGGDYGYTF. CDR3 nucleotides: TGTGCCAGCAGCACTGGGACAGGGGGGGACTATGGCTACACCTTC.

There are many counts of this clonotype. This chain uses TRBV20-1 with TRBJ2-5; weak D call: TRBD1 (6 bases). The germline V gene encodes CDR1 DFQATT and CDR2 SNEGSKA (reference sequence). The V and J ends lost 6 bases and 1 base respectively, with 18 bases between them. CDR3 length: 15 residues. This CDR3 is CSAPDRQGTQETQYF. The CDR3 bases are TGCAGTGCCCCCGACAGGCAGGGGACCCAAGAGACCCAGTACTTC.